The rows below give T cell receptor beta chains drawn from one sample of a study of blood T cells in healthy people across ages. TCRdb re-called the 5' RACE reads through MiXCR, storing one row per CDR3 protein. Among about 690,000 distinct CDR3 sequences, roughly two fifths were seen once, and the ten largest hold around 30%. The sequenced material came from blood. The receptors originated from an elderly man in good health. Both conserved end residues are part of each CDR3. Each record gives: V gene, J gene, CDR3 protein.

V gene: TRBV3-1
J gene: TRBJ1-2
CDR3 protein: CAATTGKRGANYGYTF

V gene: TRBV24-1
J gene: TRBJ2-2
CDR3 protein: CATNPGGLAGALPGELFF

V gene: TRBV20-1
J gene: TRBJ1-5
CDR3 protein: CSASRTSNQPQHF

V gene: TRBV27
J gene: TRBJ2-6
CDR3 protein: CASSFKVSGANVLTF

V gene: TRBV12-5
J gene: TRBJ2-7
CDR3 protein: CASGLGLAGTYEQYF

V gene: TRBV20-1
J gene: TRBJ2-5
CDR3 protein: CSGLAGGKETQYF

V gene: TRBV9
J gene: TRBJ1-5
CDR3 protein: CASSVSGGLGQPQHF

V gene: TRBV12-3/TRBV12-4
J gene: TRBJ1-6
CDR3 protein: CASSQEQVNSPLHF

V gene: TRBV10-3
J gene: TRBJ1-1
CDR3 protein: CAISVTGDYIEAFF

V gene: TRBV7-2
J gene: TRBJ1-5
CDR3 protein: CASRTTGGGNQPQHF

V gene: TRBV20-1
J gene: TRBJ2-1
CDR3 protein: CSARPSGNYNEQFF

V gene: TRBV7-2
J gene: TRBJ2-7
CDR3 protein: CASSSRTGASYGQYF

V gene: TRBV7-9
J gene: TRBJ1-6
CDR3 protein: CASSLYGTDGSPLHF

V gene: TRBV6-1
J gene: TRBJ2-1
CDR3 protein: CASSEGTGLQFF

V gene: TRBV29-1
J gene: TRBJ2-5
CDR3 protein: CSVAGSYQETQYF

V gene: TRBV28
J gene: TRBJ2-6
CDR3 protein: CASINQGSGANVLTF

V gene: TRBV10-3
J gene: TRBJ2-7
CDR3 protein: CAISGGLAGGGEQYF

V gene: TRBV7-2
J gene: TRBJ2-2
CDR3 protein: CASSLGFTNTGELFF

V gene: TRBV7-8
J gene: TRBJ2-5
CDR3 protein: CASSLARRGRVIYNEQYF

V gene: TRBV12-3/TRBV12-4
J gene: TRBJ2-5
CDR3 protein: CASSPRGSGGRETQYF

V gene: TRBV12-3/TRBV12-4
J gene: NA
CDR3 protein: CASGRWETQYF

V gene: TRBV30
J gene: TRBJ1-2
CDR3 protein: CAWRKWGGVNYGYTF

V gene: TRBV27
J gene: TRBJ2-1
CDR3 protein: CAGSQRQGVNNEQFF

V gene: TRBV6-2/TRBV6-3
J gene: TRBJ2-7
CDR3 protein: CASKEQGHKRGQYF

V gene: TRBV3-1
J gene: TRBJ2-3
CDR3 protein: CASSQDPGGDPTDTQYF

V gene: TRBV4-3
J gene: TRBJ2-3
CDR3 protein: CASSHGNKRDTQYF

V gene: TRBV25-1
J gene: TRBJ1-4
CDR3 protein: CASSDIGTGVEKLFF

V gene: TRBV10-3
J gene: TRBJ2-5
CDR3 protein: CAISGGGRQETQYF

V gene: TRBV5-4
J gene: TRBJ2-7
CDR3 protein: CASSLQGADEQYF

V gene: TRBV5-1
J gene: TRBJ2-7
CDR3 protein: CASSPLWTSDYEQYF

V gene: TRBV6-6
J gene: TRBJ1-2
CDR3 protein: CASQGQNYGYTF

V gene: TRBV20-1
J gene: TRBJ1-2
CDR3 protein: CSASVSGVDGYTF

V gene: TRBV28
J gene: TRBJ1-5
CDR3 protein: CASRVGTRIRPQHF

V gene: TRBV6-4
J gene: TRBJ1-1
CDR3 protein: CASSVDRGGTEAFF

V gene: TRBV12-3/TRBV12-4
J gene: TRBJ2-2
CDR3 protein: CASKSRVTGELFF

V gene: TRBV9
J gene: TRBJ2-1
CDR3 protein: CASSATGTGVNEQFF